The entry below describes one T cell receptor (beta chain). No antigen is known for it. A junction boundary mismatches the germline segment, possibly from a read error. Read sequence stops 3 residues before the CDR3 end, and the germline J gene provides the missing end. CDR3 length: 13 amino acids. Germline assignment: CDR1 SEHNR and CDR2 FQNEAQ (reference sequence). Clones were read by immunoSEQ multiplex PCR, and TCRdb kept only the in-frame ones, dropping some. The specimen has tens of thousands of clones, none found just once. The record originates from a study of T cell clonality in common variable immunodeficiency. General study results and limits: What drives increased CVID clonality needs T cell subpopulation sequencing. In common variable immunodeficiency, TCR beta chains reportedly carried fewer deletions and N-nucleotide insertions.

The TCR was taken from a person aged 18 to 75 in good health. The chain couples TRBV7-9 to TRBJ1-5; possible D gene TRBD1, 6 bases. Specimen: peripheral blood mononuclear cells. The covered CDR3 bases are TGTTCCAGCAGCAGGGGTACCAATCAGCCC. It yields the protein CSSSRGTNQP. The whole CDR3 protein reads CSSSRGTNQPQHF.